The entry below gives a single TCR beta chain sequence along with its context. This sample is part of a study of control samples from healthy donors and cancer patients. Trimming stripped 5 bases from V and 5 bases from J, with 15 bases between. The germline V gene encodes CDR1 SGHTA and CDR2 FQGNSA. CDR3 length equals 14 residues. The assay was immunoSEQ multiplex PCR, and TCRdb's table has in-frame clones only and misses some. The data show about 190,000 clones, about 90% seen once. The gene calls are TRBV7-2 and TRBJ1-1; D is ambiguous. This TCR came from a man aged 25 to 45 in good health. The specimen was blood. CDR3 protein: CASSRSTGRTEAFF. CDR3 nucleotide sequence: TGTGCCAGCAGCCGCTCTACGGGAAGGACTGAAGCTTTCTTT.